What follows are 9 T cell receptor beta chains derived from one specimen sequenced in a study of TIL therapy for anti-PD-1-resistant metastatic lung cancer. The immunoSEQ assay was v3. Assay: immunoSEQ multiplex PCR; the TCRdb copy retains only in-frame clones and omits some. The sample yields roughly 54,000 clones, around nine tenths seen once. Time point described: pre-treatment sample, taken before nivolumab and TIL therapy. The material was blood, obtained at baseline. The source of these receptors is a person between 25 and 79 years old with non-small cell lung cancer.

The J gene is TRBJ2-2, the V gene TRBV4-2; 10 bases are shared with TRBD2. This CDR3 region has 17 residues. Looked up from germline, CDR1 is LGHNA and CDR2 is YNFKEQ. Trimming took 0 bases from V and 6 from J; bases not matched to a gene: 7. In DNA, the CDR3 is TGTGCCAGCAGCCAAGATGTGAGCGGGGGGGTCCCCGGGGAGCTGTTTTTT. It encodes CASSQDVSGGVPGELFF.

This sequence joins TRBV4-1 and TRBJ2-1; TRBD1 agrees at 11 bases. Per germline, CDR1 MGHRA and CDR2 YSYEKL. This CDR3 spans 18 amino acids. V shed 3 bases and J 7 bases; nucleotides not matched to a gene: 14. CDR3 protein: CASSHTLLGQGASNEQFF. Written as DNA, the CDR3 is TGCGCCAGCAGCCATACCCTTCTAGGACAGGGGGCGTCAAATGAGCAGTTCTTC.

This clone was detected once. The chain has TRBV6-2 or TRBV6-3 and TRBJ2-7; D is ambiguous. CDR3 length: 15 residues. From germline, CDR1 is MNHEY and CDR2 SVGEGT. V lost 2 bases to trimming and J lost 2 bases, with 13 bases between them. For the CDR3, the DNA is TGTGCCAGCAGTTACCGGCAGAGTAATACCTACGAGCAGTACTTC. Translation gives CASSYRQSNTYEQYF.

This clone came up once. V gene TRBV28 combines with J gene TRBJ1-6, with a tentative D call TRBD1 (5 bases). Trimming pared 6 bases from V and 9 bases from J, leaving 12 bases between. CDR1 is MDHEN, CDR2 SYDVKM, per germline. This CDR3 has 13 residues. CDR3 in amino acids: CASRSQGTSPLHF. CDR3 bases: TGTGCCAGCAGATCGCAGGGAACTTCACCCCTCCACTTT. Full variable domain (missing parts from reference TRBV28 and TRBJ1-6): DVKVTQSSRYLVKRTGEKVFLECVQDMDHENMFWYRQDPGLGLRLIYFSYDVKMKEKGDIPEGYSVSREKKERFSLILESASTNQTSMYLCASRSQGTSPLHFGNGTRLTVT.

This chain connects TRBV10-3 to TRBJ1-1; maybe TRBD1 (6 bases). The germline V gene has CDR1 ENHRY and CDR2 SYGVKD. V lost 4 bases, J lost 1 base, and 10 bases lay in between. The CDR3 has 14 residues. CDR3 loop: CAISGTETNTEAFF. DNA for the CDR3: TGTGCCATCAGTGGGACAGAGACGAACACTGAAGCTTTCTTT.

This chain links TRBV9 with TRBJ2-5; a possible D gene is TRBD1 (6 bases). The length of the CDR3 is 14 residues. Trimming removed 4 bases at V and 1 base at J, with 11 bases between. Looked up from germline, CDR1 is SGDLS and CDR2 is YYNGEE. CDR3 bases: TGTGCCAGCAGCCCCTGGGACACCCAAGAGACCCAGTACTTC. As protein: CASSPWDTQETQYF. Full variable domain (outside the CDR3, taken from reference TRBV9 and TRBJ2-5): DSGVTQTPKHLITATGQRVTLRCSPRSGDLSVYWYQQSLDQGLQFLIQYYNGEERAKGNILERFSAQQFPDLHSELNLSSLELGDSALYFCASSPWDTQETQYFGPGTRLLVL.

In its sample, this clone was seen a few times. V is TRBV5-1 and J is TRBJ1-3; a possible D gene is TRBD1 (6 bases). The CDR3 sequence is 16 residues long. Trimming removed 4 bases from V and 3 bases from J, with 17 bases in between. Germline V gene lookup returns CDR1 SGHRS and CDR2 YFSETQ. CDR3 protein: CASSPAAGQFGNTIYF. The CDR3 coding sequence is TGCGCCAGCAGCCCAGCAGCAGGACAGTTTGGAAACACCATATATTTT.

The V and J genes are TRBV3-1 (or the pseudogene TRBV3-2) and TRBJ1-2, with no clear D. The V end was cut by 4 bases, the J end by 0 bases, with 12 bases between. The germline gives CDR1 LGHDT, CDR2 YNNKEL (reference sequence). This CDR3 spans 15 amino acids. CDR3 coding DNA: TGTGCCAGCAGCCGCCGCGACGGAGCTAACTATGGCTACACCTTC. As protein: CASSRRDGANYGYTF.

CDR3 sequence (DNA): TGTGCCATCAGTGAGTACCTGAACAGGGTTGGAGAAAAACTGTTTTTT. Its protein product is CAISEYLNRVGEKLFF. The chain employs TRBV10-3 and TRBJ1-4, with a weak D call TRBD1 (6 bases). Germline V gene data show CDR1 as ENHRY and CDR2 as SYGVKD. With 1 base removed from V and 8 bases from J, the gap between germline ends came to 17 bases. This CDR3 spans 16 amino acids.